Presented here are 9 T cell receptor beta chains from one specimen sequenced in a study of blood T cells in healthy people across ages. Next came a second PCR, run for about 7 to 12 cycles, which used a sample-barcoded 5' primer along with a J-beta primer mix. TCRdb called the 5' RACE reads again in MiXCR, with one record for every CDR3 protein. The sample gives 1.5 million to 2 million distinct CDR3 sequences, about 50% of which show up once; approximately 2.1% is in the top ten. Material for sequencing was blood. Receptors were obtained from a woman in her thirties or forties in good health.

V usage is TRBV20-1 and J usage is TRBJ2-3; D is ambiguous. Trimming took 2 bases from V and 0 from J, leaving 9 bases between them. This CDR3 is 14 amino acids long. Germline V CDR1 and CDR2: DFQATT, SNEGSKA (reference sequence). In DNA form, the CDR3 reads TGCAGTGCTAGACGGGCCCCTAGCACAGATACGCAGTATTTT. Protein sequence: CSARRAPSTDTQYF.

The rearrangement joins TRBV7-8 to TRBJ1-1, with a tentative D call TRBD1 (5 bases). Germline CDR1 and CDR2: SGHVS and FQNEAQ. The CDR3 is 15 residues long. Trimming pared 4 bases from V and 1 base from J, leaving 13 bases between. Here the CDR3 reads CASSSTGTSNTEAFF. The CDR3 nucleotides read TGTGCCAGCAGCTCGACCGGGACCTCGAACACTGAAGCTTTCTTT.

The rearrangement joins TRBV28 to TRBJ1-1; D possibly corresponds to TRBD1 (6 bases). This CDR3 has 14 amino acids. Germline V lookup: CDR1 MDHEN, CDR2 SYDVKM. The V end lost 5 bases, the J end lost 7 bases, and 17 bases lay between the germline ends. CDR3 in amino acids: CASSLLDRSIEAFF. CDR3 nucleotides: TGTGCCAGCAGTCTCTTAGACAGGAGCATTGAAGCTTTCTTT.

V and J are TRBV5-1 and TRBJ1-1, with unresolved D. The CDR3 is 14 residues long. Trimming took off 2 bases at V and 0 bases at J, with 8 bases between the two ends. Germline V CDR1 and CDR2: SGHRS, YFSETQ. The CDR3 loop reads CASSLYNMNTEAFF. CDR3 DNA: TGCGCCAGCAGCTTATACAATATGAACACTGAAGCTTTCTTT.

The V gene is TRBV3-1, the J gene TRBJ2-5; either TRBD1 or TRBD2 may supply D (5 bases each). This CDR3 has 16 residues. Trimming removed 4 bases at V and 2 bases at J, with 17 bases between. The germline V gene encodes CDR1 LGHDT and CDR2 YNNKEL (reference sequence). The CDR3 protein is CASSPGRSSGQETQYF. CDR3 DNA sequence: TGTGCCAGCAGCCCAGGGAGATCCTCGGGGCAAGAGACCCAGTACTTC.

This chain links TRBV10-2 with TRBJ2-1; TRBD2 matches 11 bases. The CDR3 loop spans 19 amino acids. The germline CDR1 and CDR2 sequences are WSHSY and SAAADI. Losses at the gene ends were 7 bases for V and 0 bases for J; bases not matched to a gene: 14. The CDR3 loop reads CASTNLGLAGPTSYNEQFF. The CDR3 region has the DNA TGCGCCAGCACTAATCTTGGACTAGCGGGCCCTACCTCCTACAATGAGCAGTTCTTC.

This chain connects TRBV7-9 to TRBJ2-3, with unresolved D. Between the trimmed V and J ends, which lost 4 bases and 0 bases, there was a span of 11 bases. This CDR3 comprises 15 residues. Germline V lookup: CDR1 SEHNR, CDR2 FQNEAQ (reference sequence). This chain's CDR3 is CASSSTTDSTDTQYF. Written as DNA, the CDR3 is TGTGCCAGCAGCTCCACAACTGATAGCACAGATACGCAGTATTTT.

The rearrangement links TRBV20-1 to TRBJ2-4; D possibly uses TRBD1 or TRBD2 (7 bases each). The V and J ends lost 5 bases and 0 bases respectively, with 17 bases between them. The germline gives CDR1 DFQATT, CDR2 SNEGSKA (reference sequence). This CDR3 has 16 amino acids. DNA of the CDR3: TGCAGTGCTTCAGGGGGGGCATCACTAGCCAAAAACATTCAGTACTTC. Protein: CSASGGASLAKNIQYF.

This clonotype has just a few counts. The chain uses TRBV9 and TRBJ1-2; no definite D call. The V end was cut by 0 bases, the J end by 2 bases, with 14 bases between. Germline loops: CDR1 SGDLS, CDR2 YYNGEE. The CDR3 contains 16 residues. The CDR3 region is CASSVGIGSLNYGYTF. The CDR3 DNA reads as TGTGCCAGCAGCGTAGGTATCGGGAGTTTGAACTATGGCTACACCTTC.